The sequence of this T cell receptor beta chain was determined in a study of type 1 and type 2 diabetes patients. Study overall: Samples came from type 1 diabetic, type 2 diabetic or nondiabetic people, recruited in China.

Amplification started from genomic DNA. Amplification of the beta chain CDR3 used 30 forward and 13 reverse multiplex primers. TCRdb re-called the multiplex PCR reads with MiXCR, one entry per CDR3 protein. The sample contains about 270,000 distinct CDR3 sequences, approximately 50% of which appear only once. This clonotype was seen more than once but under ten times. The target antigen is unknown. Germline CDR1 reads LNHNV; CDR2 reads YYDKDF (reference sequence). Trimming cost V 5 bases and J 4 bases, with 6 bases left between them. The CDR3 totals 12 residues. Broader study findings: Type 2 diabetes repertoires were more diverse than type 1 diabetes repertoires. Groups were not age- or gender-matched, which may bias interpretation. V and J gene usage correlated at around 0.97 between type 2 diabetes and control samples.

The chain recombines TRBV15 with TRBJ1-5; unclear D gene. The sequenced sample was peripheral blood mononuclear cells (PBMCs). The TCR comes from a young man with type 2 diabetes. The CDR3 is CATSGVNQPQHF. For the CDR3, the DNA is TGTGCCACCAGCGGGGTGAATCAGCCCCAGCATTTT.